The source of this T cell receptor (beta chain) is a study of cytomegalovirus exposure and HLA in healthy donors. PCR employed 60 Vbeta and 13 Jbeta primers. The protocol was immunoSEQ multiplex PCR, while the TCRdb copy is restricted to in-frame clones and leaves out a portion. The sample has roughly 100,000 clones; around 82% are singletons. This clone appeared once. The germline V gene encodes CDR1 SGHRS and CDR2 YFSETQ. With 4 bases clipped from V and 5 bases from J, the junction kept 13 bases outside the gene matches. This CDR3 is 16 amino acids long. Material: PBMCs. The chain couples TRBV5-1 to TRBJ2-3, with 7 bases lining up with TRBD1. The sequence was obtained from a man aged 30 to 45 in good health and CMV-seropositive. Written as DNA, the CDR3 is TGCGCCAGCAGCCCGGGACAGCTCGCTGGGGGAGATACGCAGTATTTT. Translating it yields CASSPGQLAGGDTQYF.